This TCR beta chain was retrieved from a study of neurological immune-mediated disorders. CDR1 and CDR2 from the germline V gene are SGHRS and YFSETQ. V gave up 1 base and J gave up 5 bases, with 15 bases separating them. This CDR3 region has 15 residues. By 5'RACE with 10-nucleotide random UMIs, the cDNA was made. Using its own MiXCR run on the 5' RACE reads, TCRdb lists one record per CDR3 protein. The sample has tens of thousands of distinct CDR3 sequences, approximately 10% seen once. This clonotype occurred many times. This sequence was found in a woman aged 40-49 years with HTLV-1-associated myelopathy (HAM/TSP). The sequenced sample consisted of PBMCs. J is TRBJ1-1 and V is TRBV5-1, with D possibly TRBD1 on 5 matching bases. CDR3 loop: CASSLSPGGGTEAFF. As DNA, the CDR3 is TGCGCCAGCAGCTTGAGCCCCGGTGGGGGAACTGAAGCTTTCTTT.